A selection of T cell receptor beta chains follows, all from one sample in a study of cytomegalovirus exposure and HLA in healthy donors. Only in-frame clones appear in the TCRdb table, and some are missing; sequencing was by immunoSEQ multiplex PCR. The sample includes 70,000 to 80,000 clones, 82% of them seen just once. The sample was PBMCs. The receptors come from a man between 18 and 35 years old in good health and CMV-seronegative. The CDR3 runs from the conserved cysteine through the conserved F or W. A D gene is named only where the DNA matches it firmly. Part of the rows lack a size; the others show once, few, many or a class for expanded clones.

d_call,clone_size,j_call,v_call,cdr3_nt,cdr3_aa
.,.,TRBJ1-2,TRBV7-9,TGTGCCAGCAGCTTTGAACAGGGAAACTATGGCTACACCTTC,CASSFEQGNYGYTF
TRBD2,.,TRBJ2-7,TRBV5-5,TGTGCCAGCAGCCCGATCCTTAGCGGGGGCGGTGACGAGCAGTACTTC,CASSPILSGGGDEQYF
TRBD1,.,TRBJ1-1,TRBV28,TGTGCCAGCAGGGACAGGGGCACTGAAGCTTTCTTT,CASRDRGTEAFF
TRBD2,.,TRBJ2-7,TRBV2,TGTGCCAGCAGTTTAGGACTAGCGGTAACCTACGAGCAGTACTTC,CASSLGLAVTYEQYF
.,.,TRBJ1-5,TRBV6-5,TGTGCCAGCAGTAATACACCTAATCAGCCCCAGCATTTT,CASSNTPNQPQHF
.,.,TRBJ2-1,TRBV21-1,TGTGCCAGCAGCAAAAATCCTGAAGCAACTAGCGGGAGGGCGAAAGGCAATGAGCAGTTCTTC,CASSKNPEATSGRAKGNEQFF
.,.,TRBJ1-2,TRBV7-2,TGTGCCAGCAGCTTAGCGCGGCAGTCCGGCTATGGCTACACCTTC,CASSLARQSGYGYTF
TRBD2,once,TRBJ2-7,TRBV7-8,TGTGCCAGCAGCTTAGTGTCTAGCGGGAGACCCTACGAGCAGTACTTC,CASSLVSSGRPYEQYF
TRBD2,.,TRBJ2-5,TRBV28,TGTGCCAGCAGCCTCCCTACCTCTAGCGGGAGGGAAGAGACCCAGTACTTC,CASSLPTSSGREETQYF
.,.,TRBJ2-7,TRBV4-2,TGTGCCAGCAGCCAAGATGATGTGCGGGCCTCTAGCTCCTACGAGCAGTACTTC,CASSQDDVRASSSYEQYF
TRBD1,.,TRBJ1-5,TRBV6-5,TGTGCCAGCAGTTACGGGACAGTCGACAATCAGCCCCAGCATTTT,CASSYGTVDNQPQHF
.,once,TRBJ2-4,TRBV19,TGTGCCAGTAGTATATCGGGAGAGCGGTTCAAAAACATTCAGTACTTC,CASSISGERFKNIQYF
.,.,TRBJ1-1,TRBV19,TGTGCCAGTAGTATACAGGGGAAAGGGACTGAAGCTTTCTTT,CASSIQGKGTEAFF
.,.,TRBJ2-6,TRBV21-1,TGTGCCAGCTCGTTTATTTCTGGGGCCAACGTCCTGACTTTC,CASSFISGANVLTF
TRBD1,.,TRBJ1-1,TRBV5-6,TGTGCCAGCAGCCTTATCCGGGACAGGAACACTGAAGCTTTCTTT,CASSLIRDRNTEAFF